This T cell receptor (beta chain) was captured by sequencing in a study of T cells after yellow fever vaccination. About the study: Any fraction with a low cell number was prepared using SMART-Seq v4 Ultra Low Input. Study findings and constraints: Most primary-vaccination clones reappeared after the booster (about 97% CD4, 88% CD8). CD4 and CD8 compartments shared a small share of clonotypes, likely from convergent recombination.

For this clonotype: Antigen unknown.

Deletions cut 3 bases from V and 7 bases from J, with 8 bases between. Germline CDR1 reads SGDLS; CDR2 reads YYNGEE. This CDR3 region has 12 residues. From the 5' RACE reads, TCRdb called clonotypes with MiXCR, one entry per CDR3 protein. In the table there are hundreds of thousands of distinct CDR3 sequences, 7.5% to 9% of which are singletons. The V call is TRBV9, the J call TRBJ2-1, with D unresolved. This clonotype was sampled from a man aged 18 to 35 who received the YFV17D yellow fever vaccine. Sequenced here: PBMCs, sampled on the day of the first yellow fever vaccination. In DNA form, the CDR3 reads TGTGCCAGCAGCGGAATCAGGAATGAGCAGTTCTTC. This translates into CASSGIRNEQFF.